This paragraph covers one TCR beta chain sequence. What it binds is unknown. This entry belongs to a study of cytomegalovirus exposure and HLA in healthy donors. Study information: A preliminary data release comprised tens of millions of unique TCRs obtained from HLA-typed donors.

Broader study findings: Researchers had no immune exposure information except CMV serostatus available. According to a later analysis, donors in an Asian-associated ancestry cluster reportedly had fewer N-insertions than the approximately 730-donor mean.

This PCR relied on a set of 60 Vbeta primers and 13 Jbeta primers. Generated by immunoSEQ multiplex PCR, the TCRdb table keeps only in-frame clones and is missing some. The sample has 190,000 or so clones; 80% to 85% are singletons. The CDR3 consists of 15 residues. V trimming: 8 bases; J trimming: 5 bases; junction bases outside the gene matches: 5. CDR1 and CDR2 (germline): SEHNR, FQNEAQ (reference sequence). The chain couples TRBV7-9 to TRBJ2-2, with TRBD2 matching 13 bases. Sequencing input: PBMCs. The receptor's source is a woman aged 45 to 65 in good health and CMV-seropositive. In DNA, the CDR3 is TGTGCCAGCGGGACTAGCGGGGCCTCGACCGGGGAGCTGTTTTTT. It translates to CASGTSGASTGELFF.